The rows below give T cell receptor beta chains drawn from one sample of a study of cytomegalovirus exposure and HLA in healthy donors. The protocol was immunoSEQ multiplex PCR, while the TCRdb copy is restricted to in-frame clones and leaves out a portion. The sample consists of about 59,000 clones, around 92% of them appearing once. The source material was PBMCs. The receptors here all came from a man aged 25 to 45 in good health and CMV-seropositive. Both conserved end residues are part of each CDR3. A D gene is named only where the DNA matches it firmly. Size is stated for part of the rows, as once, few or many counts, or as a class when the clone is expanded.

d_gene	v_gene	j_gene	abundance	CDR3aa	CDR3nt
TRBD1	TRBV27	TRBJ2-7	.	CASSPGQGAPGYEQYF	TGTGCCAGCAGCCCAGGACAGGGGGCGCCGGGTTACGAGCAGTACTTC
.	TRBV7-9	TRBJ2-5	.	CSSSLEHWSQETQYF	TGTTCCAGCAGCTTGGAACACTGGAGCCAAGAGACCCAGTACTTC
.	TRBV12-2	TRBJ2-1	.	CASRLASSAEQFF	TGTGCAAGTCGCTTAGCGAGTAGCGCGGAGCAGTTCTTC
.	TRBV27	TRBJ2-1	once	CASRFYPTEMKLFF	TGTGCCAGCAGATTCTACCCGACAGAGATGAAGCTGTTCTTC
.	TRBV11-2	TRBJ2-7	.	CASSPSGGLYEQYF	TGTGCCAGCAGCCCTAGTGGGGGACTCTACGAGCAGTACTTC
.	TRBV28	TRBJ2-2	.	CASSHARTGELFF	TGTGCCAGCAGTCACGCGAGGACCGGGGAGCTGTTTTTT
.	TRBV19	TRBJ1-4	.	CASSIGGTDEKLFF	TGTGCCAGTAGTATAGGAGGGACTGACGAAAAACTGTTTTTT
TRBD2	TRBV7-9	TRBJ2-5	.	CASSFLAGVGETQYF	TGTGCCAGCAGCTTCCTAGCGGGAGTAGGAGAGACCCAGTACTTC
TRBD1	TRBV11-3	TRBJ2-1	.	CASSSNLDRVNEQFF	TGTGCCAGCAGCTCCAACCTGGACAGGGTCAATGAGCAGTTCTTC
TRBD1	TRBV23-1	TRBJ2-5	.	CASSQSITGQGETQYF	TGCGCCAGCAGTCAATCTATTACAGGACAGGGAGAGACCCAGTACTTC
.	TRBV5-5	TRBJ1-4	.	CASSLMTGGNEKLFF	TGTGCCAGCAGCTTAATGACCGGCGGTAATGAAAAACTGTTTTTT
TRBD2	TRBV11-2	TRBJ2-7	.	CASSATSEHPSYEQYF	TGTGCCAGCAGCGCTACTAGCGAACACCCCTCCTACGAGCAGTACTTC
.	TRBV5-5	TRBJ1-2	.	CASSSGGGRAYGYTF	TGTGCCAGCAGCTCGGGGGGGGGCAGGGCCTATGGCTACACCTTC
TRBD1	TRBV27	TRBJ2-3	.	CASSSPDRANTDTQYF	TGTGCCAGCAGCTCCCCGGACAGGGCAAACACAGATACGCAGTATTTT
.	TRBV6-5	TRBJ1-5	.	CASSYSRDSNQPQHF	TGTGCCAGCAGTTACTCCAGGGATAGCAATCAGCCCCAGCATTTT
TRBD2	TRBV7-8	TRBJ2-1	once	CASSLSGTSGDYSYNEQFF	TGTGCCAGCAGTTTGTCCGGGACTAGCGGGGACTACTCCTACAATGAGCAGTTCTTC